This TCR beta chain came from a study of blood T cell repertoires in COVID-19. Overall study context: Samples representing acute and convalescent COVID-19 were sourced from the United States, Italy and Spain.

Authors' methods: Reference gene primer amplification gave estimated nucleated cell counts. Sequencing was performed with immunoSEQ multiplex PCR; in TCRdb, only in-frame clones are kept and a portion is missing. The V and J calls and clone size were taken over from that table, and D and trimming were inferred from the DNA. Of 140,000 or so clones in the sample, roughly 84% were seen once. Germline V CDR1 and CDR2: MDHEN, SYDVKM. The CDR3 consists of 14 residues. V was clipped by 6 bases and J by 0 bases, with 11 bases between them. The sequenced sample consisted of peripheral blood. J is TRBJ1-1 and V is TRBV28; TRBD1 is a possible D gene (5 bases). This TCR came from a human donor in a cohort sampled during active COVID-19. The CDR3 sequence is CASSLSQVNTEAFF. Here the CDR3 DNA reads TGTGCCAGCAGCCTCTCACAGGTGAACACTGAAGCTTTCTTT.